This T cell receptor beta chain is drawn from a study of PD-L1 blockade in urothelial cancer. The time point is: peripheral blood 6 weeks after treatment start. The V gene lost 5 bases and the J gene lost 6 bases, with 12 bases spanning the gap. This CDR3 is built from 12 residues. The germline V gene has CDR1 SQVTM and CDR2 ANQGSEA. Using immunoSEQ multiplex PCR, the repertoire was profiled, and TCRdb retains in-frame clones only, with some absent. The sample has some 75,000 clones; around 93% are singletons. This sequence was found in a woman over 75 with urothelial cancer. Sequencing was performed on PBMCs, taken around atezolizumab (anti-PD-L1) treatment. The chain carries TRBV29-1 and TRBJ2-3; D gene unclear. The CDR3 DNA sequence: TGCAGCGTTCCCGCCTGGCGGGATACGCAGTATTTT. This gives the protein CSVPAWRDTQYF.